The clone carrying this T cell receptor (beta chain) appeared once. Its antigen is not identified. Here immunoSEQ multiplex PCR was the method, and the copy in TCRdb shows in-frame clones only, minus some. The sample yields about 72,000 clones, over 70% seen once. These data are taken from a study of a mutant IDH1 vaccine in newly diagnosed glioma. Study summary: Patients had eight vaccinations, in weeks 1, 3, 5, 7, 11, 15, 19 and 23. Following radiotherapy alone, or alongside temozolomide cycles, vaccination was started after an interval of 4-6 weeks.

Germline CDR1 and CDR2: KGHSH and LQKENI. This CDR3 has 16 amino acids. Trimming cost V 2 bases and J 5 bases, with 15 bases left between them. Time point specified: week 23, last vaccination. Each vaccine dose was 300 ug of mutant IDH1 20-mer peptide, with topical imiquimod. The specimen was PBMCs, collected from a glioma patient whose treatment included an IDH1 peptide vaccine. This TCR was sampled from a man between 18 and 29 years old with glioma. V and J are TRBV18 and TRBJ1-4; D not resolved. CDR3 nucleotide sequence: TGTGCCAGCTCACCATGGGATGTGGAGCTGAATGAAAAACTGTTTTTT. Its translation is CASSPWDVELNEKLFF.